The 16 T cell receptor beta chains in this list originate from one sample, sequenced in a study of blood T cells in healthy people across ages. Sample-barcoded 5' priming and a J-beta primer mix drove a second PCR of about 6 to 11 cycles. TCRdb ran MiXCR on the 5' RACE reads and lists one entry per CDR3 protein. The table has hundreds of thousands of distinct CDR3 sequences, around 24% seen once. In addition, the sample was reused for a study of T cells of mothers and their children.

The sample taken for sequencing was blood. The receptor source for this set is a boy younger than 18 in good health.

The chain joins TRBV29-1 to TRBJ2-1, with D perhaps matching TRBD1 (5 bases). Germline V CDR1 and CDR2: SQVTM, ANQGSEA. V lost 7 bases to trimming and J lost 0 bases, with 10 bases between them. The CDR3 is 13 amino acids. The CDR3 coding sequence is TGCAGCGCTGACAGTCGCTCCTACAATGAGCAGTTCTTC. Translating gives CSADSRSYNEQFF.

This clonotype has just a few counts. The chain uses TRBV29-1 and TRBJ2-4; TRBD1 agrees at 10 bases. Trimming removed 4 bases from V and 3 bases from J; junction bases left unmatched: 6. The germline gives CDR1 SQVTM, CDR2 ANQGSEA. This CDR3 spans 15 amino acids. The CDR3 DNA reads as TGCAGCGTTGTGGGACAGGGGTATGGCAAAAACATTCAGTACTTC. Its protein is CSVVGQGYGKNIQYF.

This chain links TRBV19 with TRBJ2-1, with no clear D. V was trimmed by 4 bases and J by 6 bases, leaving 7 bases between them. The CDR3 runs 12 residues. Germline-derived CDR1 and CDR2 are LNHDA and SQIVND (reference sequence). The CDR3: CASSTVSNEQFF. Written as DNA, the CDR3 is TGTGCCAGTAGTACTGTTAGCAATGAGCAGTTCTTC. The full variable domain, with the rest looked up from reference TRBV19 and TRBJ2-1, is DGGITQSPKYLFRKEGQNVTLSCEQNLNHDAMYWYRQDPGQGLRLIYYSQIVNDFQKGDIAEGYSVSREKKESFPLTVTSAQKNPTAFYLCASSTVSNEQFFGPGTRLTVL.

The CDR3 nucleotides are TGTGCCAGCAGCATTAGAATTAGGGGATCTTACAATGAGCAGTTCTTC. This translates into CASSIRIRGSYNEQFF. The chain employs TRBV7-9 and TRBJ2-1, with D maybe TRBD1 (5 bases). Germline CDR1 SEHNR, CDR2 FQNEAQ (reference sequence). V lost 5 bases and J 4 bases, leaving 18 bases between the germline ends. This CDR3 region has 16 residues. Full variable domain (rest looked up from reference TRBV7-9 and TRBJ2-1): DTGVSQNPRHKITKRGQNVTFRCDPISEHNRLYWYRQTLGQGPEFLTYFQNEAQLEKSRLLSDRFSAERPKGSFSTLEIQRTEQGDSAMYLCASSIRIRGSYNEQFFGPGTRLTVL.

J is TRBJ2-7 and V is TRBV20-1, with D unclear. V lost 2 bases to trimming and J lost 5 bases, with 7 bases between them. CDR1 is DFQATT and CDR2 is SNEGSKA in the germline V gene (reference sequence). The CDR3 has 11 amino acids. CDR3 region: CSARKTDEQYF. The CDR3 DNA reads as TGCAGTGCTAGAAAGACTGACGAGCAGTACTTC.

This clonotype has only a few counts. One end of the junction varies from germline; a read error may be responsible. J is TRBJ2-5 and V is TRBV7-2; 7 bases match TRBD1. Germline CDR1 and CDR2: SGHTA and FQGNSA. The CDR3 length is 14 residues. For the CDR3, the DNA is TGTGCCAGCAGCCTCTACAGGGGCCAAGAGATCCAGTACTTC. Its protein product is CASSLYRGQEIQYF.

A few counts support this clonotype. This sequence joins TRBV27 and TRBJ1-4; 7 bases align to TRBD1. The J segment lost 4 bases and the V segment lost 1 base, leaving 6 bases of the junction unmatched. The CDR3 is 16 residues long. Germline V gives CDR1 MNHEY, CDR2 SMNVEV (reference sequence). As DNA, the CDR3 is TGTGCCAGCAGTTTATTAGGGCAGGGGGTTAATGAAAAACTGTTTTTT. It translates to CASSLLGQGVNEKLFF. Based on the CDR3 plus reference TRBV27 and TRBJ1-4, the full variable domain is EAQVTQNPRYLITVTGKKLTVTCSQNMNHEYMSWYRQDPGLGLRQIYYSMNVEVTDKGDVPEGYKVSRKEKRNFPLILESPSPNQTSLYFCASSLLGQGVNEKLFFGSGTQLSVL.

This clonotype was counted between two and nine times. This chain connects TRBV6-2 or TRBV6-3 to TRBJ2-4; 7 nucleotides agree with TRBD2. J lost 9 bases, V lost 0 bases, and 11 bases had no gene match. This CDR3 spans 16 amino acids. Germline V gene data show CDR1 as MNHEY and CDR2 as SVGEGT. The chain's CDR3 is CASSYSIYGLDVIQYF. CDR3 coding DNA: TGTGCCAGCAGTTACTCGATCTACGGACTAGACGTCATTCAGTACTTC.

This clonotype came up a few times. The chain recombines TRBV5-4 with TRBJ2-5, with D tentatively TRBD2 (7 bases). Trimming left V 5 bases short and J 4 bases short, with 15 bases between. Germline loops: CDR1 SGHNT, CDR2 YYREEE (reference sequence). The CDR3 has 14 amino acids. The DNA for the CDR3 is TGTGCCAGCAGAAATGGACAGCGGGGAGAGACCCAGTACTTC. Protein: CASRNGQRGETQYF.

The V and J genes are TRBV5-5 and TRBJ1-2, with 12 bases lining up with TRBD1. The CDR3 consists of 16 residues. The V gene's germline CDR1 is SGHKS and CDR2 YYEKEE (reference sequence). Trimming cost V 0 bases and J 5 bases; bases outside gene matches: 5. Here the CDR3 DNA reads TGTGCCAGCAGCTTGGAACTGGGACAGGGGGCTTATGGCTACACCTTC. Residues: CASSLELGQGAYGYTF.

The gene calls are TRBV12-3 or TRBV12-4 and TRBJ2-5, with 7 bases that match TRBD1. The CDR3 totals 15 residues. V lost 4 bases, J lost 1 base, and 6 bases stayed unmatched. The CDR3 sequence is CASSSLRDSQETQYF. CDR3 in DNA: TGTGCCAGCAGTTCCCTACGGGACAGCCAAGAGACCCAGTACTTC.

This clonotype was recorded a few times. V is TRBV2 and J is TRBJ2-3; possibly TRBD1 or TRBD2 for D (5 bases each). CDR1 SNHLY and CDR2 FYNNEI come from the germline V gene. This CDR3 region has 13 residues. V lost 8 bases to trimming and J lost 2 bases, with 11 bases between them. The CDR3 reads CASLRDATDTQYF. CDR3 sequence (DNA): TGTGCCAGCCTGAGGGACGCCACAGATACGCAGTATTTT.

This chain links TRBV27 with TRBJ2-5; a weak D match, TRBD1 (6 bases). The CDR3 has 14 residues. Germline V CDR1 and CDR2: MNHEY, SMNVEV (reference sequence). V lost 3 bases to trimming and J lost 4 bases, with 12 bases between them. Here the CDR3 reads CASSFSGARETQYF. CDR3 coding DNA: TGTGCCAGCAGTTTTTCAGGGGCCCGAGAGACCCAGTACTTC.

V is TRBV7-6 and J is TRBJ2-6, with a possible D match to TRBD1 (6 bases). Germline values: CDR1 SGHVS, CDR2 FNYEAQ. The V gene lost 4 bases and the J gene lost 7 bases, with 8 bases spanning the gap. The CDR3 extends over 13 amino acids. CDR3 amino acids: CASSSGTANVLTF. The CDR3 nucleotides read TGTGCCAGCAGCTCGGGGACAGCCAACGTCCTGACTTTC.

The chain carries TRBV4-1 and TRBJ2-5; D may correspond to TRBD1 or TRBD2 (5 bases each). The J call may be mistaken, given a closer DNA end match to TRBJ2-1. This CDR3 comprises 16 residues. Germline CDR1 reads MGHRA; CDR2 reads YSYEKL. The CDR3 DNA reads as TGCGCCAGCGACCCCGGTAAGGGGAGTGTAGAAAATGAGCAGTTCTTC. Translating gives CASDPGKGSVENEQFF.

In its sample, this clonotype was seen a few times. The chain has TRBV7-9 and TRBJ2-3, with D possibly being TRBD1 or TRBD2 (5 bases each). Per germline, CDR1 SEHNR and CDR2 FQNEAQ (reference sequence). The CDR3 totals 17 residues. V was clipped by 5 bases and J by 0 bases, with 18 bases between them. Written as DNA, the CDR3 is TGTGCCAGCAGCCCAAGAGGGGCGCTCCCTAGCACAGATACGCAGTATTTT. The encoded protein is CASSPRGALPSTDTQYF.